A selection of T cell receptor beta chains follows, all from one sample in a study. TCRdb reanalysed the RT-PCR reads using MiXCR and keeps one entry per CDR3 protein. The sample includes about 680,000 distinct CDR3 sequences, about 14% of them seen just once. Sequenced: memory CD4+ T cells from blood. These TCRs come from a female donor in good health, serving as a healthy control. The CDR3 runs from the conserved cysteine through the conserved F or W. D genes are given only for firm matches. A row's size may be missing; if present it is once, few, many or a size class.

V gene: TRBV11-2
clone size: few
D gene: -
J gene: TRBJ2-1
CDR3 DNA: TGTGCCAGCAGCTTAGATCCCCGACAGGAGCAGTTCTTC
CDR3 protein: CASSLDPRQEQFF

V gene: TRBV20-1
clone size: many
D gene: TRBD2
J gene: TRBJ2-7
CDR3 DNA: TGCAGTGCTAGAGATCCAGGGACTAGCGGGGTCTACGAGCAGTACTTC
CDR3 protein: CSARDPGTSGVYEQYF

V gene: TRBV29-1
clone size: many
D gene: -
J gene: TRBJ1-2
CDR3 DNA: TGCAGCGTTGAAGGGAACAGACTAGCTAACTATGGCTACACCTTC
CDR3 protein: CSVEGNRLANYGYTF

V gene: TRBV20-1
clone size: many
D gene: TRBD2
J gene: TRBJ2-7
CDR3 DNA: TGCAGTGCTAGAGAGTTCGGGACTAGTGTAGAAGAGCAGTACTTC
CDR3 protein: CSAREFGTSVEEQYF

V gene: TRBV4-3
clone size: many
D gene: TRBD2
J gene: TRBJ2-3
CDR3 DNA: TGCGCCAGCAGCCACCGGGGGAGGGCTGAGGCAGATACGCAGTATTTT
CDR3 protein: CASSHRGRAEADTQYF

V gene: TRBV12-3/TRBV12-4
clone size: many
D gene: -
J gene: TRBJ1-3
CDR3 DNA: TGTGCCAGCAGTTTATGGTCCGCTTTACGATATTTT
CDR3 protein: CASSLWSALRYF

V gene: TRBV2
clone size: -
D gene: -
J gene: TRBJ1-2
CDR3 DNA: TGTGCCAGCAGCCGGGGGATAGGGGCCGCCTATGGCTACACCTTC
CDR3 protein: CASSRGIGAAYGYTF

V gene: TRBV5-6
clone size: few
D gene: -
J gene: TRBJ2-1
CDR3 DNA: TGTGCCAGCAGCCGTAATGGACAGAACAATGAGCAGTTCTTC
CDR3 protein: CASSRNGQNNEQFF

V gene: TRBV7-7
clone size: few
D gene: TRBD2
J gene: TRBJ2-5
CDR3 DNA: TGTGCCAGCGGTTCTAGCGGGGGGGCTGAGACCCAGTACTTC
CDR3 protein: CASGSSGGAETQYF

V gene: TRBV7-2
clone size: -
D gene: TRBD1
J gene: TRBJ1-4
CDR3 DNA: TGTGCCAGCAGCTTTGGGACAGGGTATGAAAAACTGTTTTTT
CDR3 protein: CASSFGTGYEKLFF

V gene: TRBV5-1
clone size: -
D gene: -
J gene: TRBJ1-1
CDR3 DNA: TGCGCCAGCAGCTCGTTGGGGGCTGAAGCTTTCTTT
CDR3 protein: CASSSLGAEAFF

V gene: TRBV6-6
clone size: -
D gene: -
J gene: TRBJ2-7
CDR3 DNA: TGTGCCAGCAGTCGGGGCCCCAACTACGAGCAGTACTTC
CDR3 protein: CASSRGPNYEQYF

V gene: TRBV20-1
clone size: few
D gene: TRBD1
J gene: TRBJ1-3
CDR3 DNA: TGCAGTGCTATCCGACAGGGTCAAAACACCATATATTTT
CDR3 protein: CSAIRQGQNTIYF

V gene: TRBV3-1
clone size: many
D gene: -
J gene: TRBJ1-2
CDR3 DNA: TGTGCCAGCAGCCAATTATCCGGGTATGGCTACACCTTC
CDR3 protein: CASSQLSGYGYTF

V gene: TRBV2
clone size: few
D gene: -
J gene: TRBJ2-3
CDR3 DNA: TGTGCCAGCAGTGAGCAGGGGCTAGATACGCAGTATTTT
CDR3 protein: CASSEQGLDTQYF

V gene: TRBV10-1
clone size: -
D gene: TRBD1
J gene: TRBJ1-1
CDR3 DNA: TGCGCCAGCAGTGACCCGGGACAGGAAGCTTTCTTT
CDR3 protein: CASSDPGQEAFF

V gene: TRBV28
clone size: -
D gene: -
J gene: TRBJ2-1
CDR3 DNA: TGTGCCAGCACCTCCGGGGGACTTAACAATGAGCAGTTCTTC
CDR3 protein: CASTSGGLNNEQFF

V gene: TRBV24-1
clone size: many
D gene: TRBD1
J gene: TRBJ2-3
CDR3 DNA: TGTGCCACCGAGGGGGCTGACACAGATACGCAGTATTTT
CDR3 protein: CATEGADTDTQYF

V gene: TRBV5-1
clone size: -
D gene: TRBD1
J gene: TRBJ2-3
CDR3 DNA: TGCGCCAGCAGCAACCTCGGACAGGGGGCGTTTAGGGCCACAGATACGCAGTATTTT
CDR3 protein: CASSNLGQGAFRATDTQYF

V gene: TRBV18
clone size: many
D gene: TRBD1
J gene: TRBJ2-1
CDR3 DNA: TGTGCCAGCTCACCATGGGGACAGGGGGCTGGGAATGAGCAGTTCTTC
CDR3 protein: CASSPWGQGAGNEQFF

V gene: TRBV15
clone size: -
D gene: -
J gene: TRBJ2-7
CDR3 DNA: TGTGCCACCAGCAGGGGAGGTAGCGTGATCTACGAGCAGTACTTC
CDR3 protein: CATSRGGSVIYEQYF

V gene: TRBV7-9
clone size: -
D gene: -
J gene: TRBJ1-2
CDR3 DNA: TGTGCCAGCAGCTTAGAACAGCTTGGCTACACCTTC
CDR3 protein: CASSLEQLGYTF

V gene: TRBV11-2
clone size: few
D gene: TRBD1
J gene: TRBJ1-2
CDR3 DNA: TGTGCCAGCAGCGTTGGACAGGTCGCGGGATACGGCTACACCTTC
CDR3 protein: CASSVGQVAGYGYTF

V gene: TRBV25-1
clone size: many
D gene: -
J gene: TRBJ1-1
CDR3 DNA: TGTGCCAGCAGATCCTACAGGGTGGGCACTGAAGCTTTCTTT
CDR3 protein: CASRSYRVGTEAFF

V gene: TRBV9
clone size: many
D gene: TRBD2
J gene: TRBJ2-3
CDR3 DNA: TGTGCCAGCAGCTCCCGGACTAGCAGCTCAGATACGCAGTATTTT
CDR3 protein: CASSSRTSSSDTQYF

V gene: TRBV6-2/TRBV6-3
clone size: few
D gene: TRBD2
J gene: TRBJ2-7
CDR3 DNA: TGTGCCAGCAGTTACGTAGCGGGGGGGTTCGAGCAGTACTTC
CDR3 protein: CASSYVAGGFEQYF

V gene: TRBV12-3/TRBV12-4
clone size: few
D gene: -
J gene: TRBJ2-1
CDR3 DNA: TGTGCCAGCACCCCCCTGGGACCCTACAATGAGCAGTTCTTC
CDR3 protein: CASTPLGPYNEQFF

V gene: TRBV11-3
clone size: -
D gene: -
J gene: TRBJ2-1
CDR3 DNA: TGTGCCAGCAGCAAGGGTGGGGTCCTTCCCTACAATGAGCAGTTCTTC
CDR3 protein: CASSKGGVLPYNEQFF

V gene: TRBV28
clone size: -
D gene: -
J gene: TRBJ2-1
CDR3 DNA: TGTGCCAGCAGTTTTGGCAGGGAGAGAATATTCCGAAGCTCCTACAATGAGCAGTTCTTC
CDR3 protein: CASSFGRERIFRSSYNEQFF

V gene: TRBV20-1
clone size: few
D gene: -
J gene: TRBJ2-3
CDR3 DNA: TGCAGTGCTATACTGGGAGATACGCAGTATTTT
CDR3 protein: CSAILGDTQYF

V gene: TRBV5-5
clone size: many
D gene: TRBD1
J gene: TRBJ2-5
CDR3 DNA: TGTGCCAGCCTCGATCCCGGACAGGTGGAGACCCAGTACTTC
CDR3 protein: CASLDPGQVETQYF

V gene: TRBV29-1
clone size: -
D gene: -
J gene: TRBJ2-3
CDR3 DNA: TGCAGCGTTGCCGGAGGGGGGGTACACACAGATACGCAGTATTTT
CDR3 protein: CSVAGGGVHTDTQYF

V gene: TRBV11-1
clone size: -
D gene: -
J gene: TRBJ2-1
CDR3 DNA: TGTGCCAGCAGAACAGGCGCCTACAATGAGCAGTTCTTC
CDR3 protein: CASRTGAYNEQFF

V gene: TRBV7-2
clone size: few
D gene: TRBD1
J gene: TRBJ2-6
CDR3 DNA: TGTGCCAGCAGACCTGACAGGGCTGGGGCCAACGTCCTGACTTTC
CDR3 protein: CASRPDRAGANVLTF

V gene: TRBV6-6
clone size: few
D gene: -
J gene: TRBJ1-5
CDR3 DNA: TGTGCCAGCAGTTCACAACAGGGAGGCGTGGGAGGCAATCAGCCCCAGCATTTT
CDR3 protein: CASSSQQGGVGGNQPQHF

V gene: TRBV20-1
clone size: -
D gene: TRBD1
J gene: TRBJ1-6
CDR3 DNA: TGCAGTGCAACAGGGACAGGGATACGTAATTCACCCCTCCACTTT
CDR3 protein: CSATGTGIRNSPLHF

V gene: TRBV6-5
clone size: many
D gene: -
J gene: TRBJ1-6
CDR3 DNA: TGTGCCAGCAATTCAGGGTCAAATTCACCCCTCCACTTT
CDR3 protein: CASNSGSNSPLHF

V gene: TRBV27
clone size: -
D gene: TRBD1
J gene: TRBJ2-3
CDR3 DNA: TGTGCCAGCAGTTTATCTCCTACAGGGGAAGATACGCAGTATTTT
CDR3 protein: CASSLSPTGEDTQYF

V gene: TRBV7-9
clone size: many
D gene: -
J gene: TRBJ2-7
CDR3 DNA: TGTGCCAGCAGCTCCTCGGCTTCGGACGGGGAGCAGTACTTC
CDR3 protein: CASSSSASDGEQYF

V gene: TRBV28
clone size: few
D gene: TRBD2
J gene: TRBJ2-1
CDR3 DNA: TGTGCCAGCAGGCCTAGCGGGAAGGATGAGCAGTTCTTC
CDR3 protein: CASRPSGKDEQFF

V gene: TRBV6-5
clone size: many
D gene: -
J gene: TRBJ2-7
CDR3 DNA: TGTGCCAGCAGCCGTACAGGGTTTAGCGTGGACTACGAGCAGTACTTC
CDR3 protein: CASSRTGFSVDYEQYF

V gene: TRBV9
clone size: -
D gene: TRBD1
J gene: TRBJ2-3
CDR3 DNA: TGTGCCAGCAGCGTAGTGAGGACAGGGACAGATACGCAGTATTTT
CDR3 protein: CASSVVRTGTDTQYF

V gene: TRBV20-1
clone size: -
D gene: TRBD1
J gene: TRBJ2-7
CDR3 DNA: TGCAGTGCCATCGGGACAGTGAGATTAAGCGAGCAGTACTTC
CDR3 protein: CSAIGTVRLSEQYF

V gene: TRBV6-6
clone size: -
D gene: -
J gene: TRBJ2-5
CDR3 DNA: TGTGCCGGTAGAGGGGATAAAGAGACCCAGTACTTC
CDR3 protein: CAGRGDKETQYF

V gene: TRBV29-1
clone size: many
D gene: TRBD2
J gene: TRBJ2-3
CDR3 DNA: TGCAGCGGTCGGGAGGCTTTAGATACGCAGTATTTT
CDR3 protein: CSGREALDTQYF

V gene: TRBV18
clone size: -
D gene: TRBD1
J gene: TRBJ2-1
CDR3 DNA: TGTGCCAGCTCACCCCGACAGGGGACAGGACACAATGAGCAGTTCTTC
CDR3 protein: CASSPRQGTGHNEQFF

V gene: TRBV20-1
clone size: many
D gene: -
J gene: TRBJ2-1
CDR3 DNA: TGCAGTACGATGGGGGTCAATGAGCAGTTCTTC
CDR3 protein: CSTMGVNEQFF

V gene: TRBV20-1
clone size: once
D gene: TRBD1
J gene: TRBJ1-4
CDR3 DNA: TGCAGTGCTAGAGCCGGACAGGGAAAGGAAAAACTGTTTTTT
CDR3 protein: CSARAGQGKEKLFF